This T cell receptor beta chain comes out of a study of blood T cell repertoires in COVID-19. Study context: PBMCs, B-cell-depleted T cells, or T cells provided the cDNA or gDNA that made up the material.

Germline V gene sequence: CDR1 SEHNR, CDR2 FQNEAQ (reference sequence). The CDR3 extends over 14 amino acids. V lost 3 bases and J 4 bases, leaving 12 bases between the germline ends. Only in-frame clones appear in the TCRdb table, and some are missing; sequencing was by immunoSEQ multiplex PCR. The repertoire includes about 120,000 clones, roughly 84% of them detected once, and over 3% sits in the top ten. The gene calls are TRBV7-9 and TRBJ1-1; D uncertain. Sequencing was done on a sample of PBMCs or T cells enriched from blood (not recorded which). This clonotype was obtained from a woman between 25 and 40 years old who had recovered from COVID-19. The CDR3 spells CASSFPRLSTEAFF. The CDR3 nucleotides are TGTGCCAGCAGCTTCCCCAGGTTGAGCACTGAAGCTTTCTTT. Variable domain in full (rest from reference TRBV7-9 and TRBJ1-1): DTGVSQNPRHKITKRGQNVTFRCDPISEHNRLYWYRQTLGQGPEFLTYFQNEAQLEKSRLLSDRFSAERPKGSFSTLEIQRTEQGDSAMYLCASSFPRLSTEAFFGQGTRLTVV.